This T cell receptor beta chain was recovered during a study of Graves' ophthalmopathy and Graves' hyperthyroidism. Germline V CDR1 and CDR2: SGHTA, FQGNSA. The length of the CDR3 is 13 residues. V lost 7 bases and J lost 2, with 12 bases in between. Additional autoimmune diseases, uncontrolled infections, pregnancy or lactation disqualified patients. A volume of around 9.5 ml of fresh peripheral blood supplied the PBMCs. Concerning this clonotype itself: Its target is not known.

Study conclusions and caveats: Most expanded clonotypes in thyroid above 0.001 frequency also showed up in blood.

The authors amplified TCR beta CDR3 regions from RNA transcripts. After a first-round RT-PCR with HTBI primers, a second-round multiplex PCR was run. TCRdb passed the multiplex PCR reads through MiXCR, listing each CDR3 protein once. The sample carries about 210,000 distinct CDR3 sequences, less than 30% recorded once. The sequence came from a man aged 45-65 years with Graves' ophthalmopathy. J is TRBJ2-7 and V is TRBV7-2; no reliable D call. The sequenced sample was peripheral blood. As DNA, the CDR3 is TGTGCCAGCACTCCTACCCCCGCCTACGAGCAGTACTTC. Its translation: CASTPTPAYEQYF.